This entry lists 9 T cell receptor beta chains sequenced from one sample in a study of cytomegalovirus exposure and HLA in healthy donors. PCR used 60 Vbeta primers and 13 Jbeta primers. Sequencing was performed with immunoSEQ multiplex PCR; in TCRdb, only in-frame clones are kept and a portion is missing. The sample has around 77,000 clones. Sequenced: PBMCs. The receptor source for this set is a man between 50 and 59 years old in good health and CMV-seropositive.

The V gene is TRBV6-5, the J gene TRBJ2-1; the match to TRBD2 covers 7 bases. CDR1 MNHEY and CDR2 SVGAGI come from the germline V gene. V lost 10 bases, J lost 4 bases, and 7 bases stayed unmatched. CDR3 length: 13 residues. Here the CDR3 DNA reads TGTGCCACCAACAGCGGGGAATACAATGAGCAGTTCTTC. Translated, it gives CATNSGEYNEQFF.

This chain uses TRBV4-1 with TRBJ1-4; D is unresolved. Trimming shortened V by 1 base and J by 7 bases, and 13 bases separated the two germline ends. Per germline, CDR1 MGHRA and CDR2 YSYEKL. This CDR3 has 15 amino acids. CDR3 protein: CASSQGDRQPEKLFF. The CDR3 DNA reads TGCGCCAGCAGCCAAGGAGACCGACAACCTGAAAAACTGTTTTTT.

V usage is TRBV6-1 and J usage is TRBJ1-2; D is unresolved. Trimming removed 4 bases from V and 1 base from J, with 13 bases in between. The CDR3 runs to 15 residues. Germline-derived CDR1 and CDR2 are MNHNS and SASEGT. CDR3 DNA sequence: TGTGCCAGCAGTGCTCCCGCGGGTTTTAACTATGGCTACACCTTC. Protein sequence: CASSAPAGFNYGYTF.

V usage is TRBV5-1 and J usage is TRBJ2-5, with D maybe TRBD1 (5 bases). The germline gives CDR1 SGHRS, CDR2 YFSETQ. The germline V and J ends were trimmed by 1 base and 5 bases, with 15 bases remaining between them. CDR3 length: 15 amino acids. DNA of the CDR3: TGCGCCAGCAGCTTGTTAGGGGTAATGGATGAGACCCAGTACTTC. It codes for CASSLLGVMDETQYF.

Considering frequency, this clone is medium-sized. This chain links TRBV15 with TRBJ2-5, with D tentatively TRBD2 (7 bases). Per the germline V gene, CDR1 is LNHNV and CDR2 is YYDKDF (reference sequence). The germline V and J ends were trimmed by 8 bases and 0 bases, with 13 bases remaining between them. CDR3 length equals 14 residues. Written as DNA, the CDR3 is TGTGCCACCTCGGCGGGGGCCCACCAAGAGACCCAGTACTTC. Amino acids: CATSAGAHQETQYF.

This rearrangement joins TRBV5-1 to TRBJ2-1; D call uncertain. CDR1 SGHRS and CDR2 YFSETQ come from the germline V gene. Between the trimmed V and J ends, which lost 0 bases and 10 bases, there was a span of 8 bases. The CDR3 is 12 residues long. The CDR3 coding sequence is TGCGCCAGCAGCTTGGATCTCGGGGAGCAGTTCTTC. Its protein is CASSLDLGEQFF.

V and J are TRBV6-5 and TRBJ2-2; D possibly corresponds to TRBD1 (5 bases). The CDR3 spans 14 residues. In germline, CDR1 is MNHEY, CDR2 SVGAGI. V lost 7 bases to trimming and J lost 4 bases, with 13 bases between them. This CDR3 is CASKWQGGTGELFF. The CDR3 region has the DNA TGTGCCAGCAAGTGGCAGGGTGGCACCGGGGAGCTGTTTTTT.

The chain carries TRBV5-4 and TRBJ2-2; 10 nucleotides line up with TRBD1. Losses at the gene ends were 2 bases for V and 6 bases for J; bases not matched to a gene: 7. The V gene's germline CDR1 is SGHNT and CDR2 YYREEE (reference sequence). The CDR3 covers 16 residues. The CDR3 nucleotides are TGTGCCAGCAGCTTAGCCCCCGGGACAGGGGCCGGGGAGCTGTTTTTT. Amino acids: CASSLAPGTGAGELFF.

The genes are TRBV29-1 and TRBJ1-1, with a possible D match to TRBD1 (5 bases). CDR3 length: 12 residues. The V end lost 5 bases, the J end lost 11 bases, and 18 bases lay between the germline ends. Germline CDR1 SQVTM, CDR2 ANQGSEA. The DNA for the CDR3 is TGCAGCGTTTTTAAACCAGGGTTAGAGGCTTTCTTT. Its protein product is CSVFKPGLEAFF.